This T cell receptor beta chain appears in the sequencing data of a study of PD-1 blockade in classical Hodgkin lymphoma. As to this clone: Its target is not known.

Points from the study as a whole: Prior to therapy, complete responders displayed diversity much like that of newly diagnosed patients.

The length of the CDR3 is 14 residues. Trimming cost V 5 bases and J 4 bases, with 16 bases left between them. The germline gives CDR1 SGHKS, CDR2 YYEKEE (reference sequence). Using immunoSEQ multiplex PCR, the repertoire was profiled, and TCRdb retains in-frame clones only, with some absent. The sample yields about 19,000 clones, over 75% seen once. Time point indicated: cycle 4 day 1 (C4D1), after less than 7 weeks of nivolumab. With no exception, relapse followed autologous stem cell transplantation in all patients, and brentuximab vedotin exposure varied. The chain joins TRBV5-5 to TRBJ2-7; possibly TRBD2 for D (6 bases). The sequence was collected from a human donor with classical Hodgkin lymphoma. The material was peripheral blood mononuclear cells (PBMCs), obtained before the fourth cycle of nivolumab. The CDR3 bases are TGTGCCAGCAGAATCCGGGATGGGGGGTACGAGCAGTACTTC. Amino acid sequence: CASRIRDGGYEQYF.